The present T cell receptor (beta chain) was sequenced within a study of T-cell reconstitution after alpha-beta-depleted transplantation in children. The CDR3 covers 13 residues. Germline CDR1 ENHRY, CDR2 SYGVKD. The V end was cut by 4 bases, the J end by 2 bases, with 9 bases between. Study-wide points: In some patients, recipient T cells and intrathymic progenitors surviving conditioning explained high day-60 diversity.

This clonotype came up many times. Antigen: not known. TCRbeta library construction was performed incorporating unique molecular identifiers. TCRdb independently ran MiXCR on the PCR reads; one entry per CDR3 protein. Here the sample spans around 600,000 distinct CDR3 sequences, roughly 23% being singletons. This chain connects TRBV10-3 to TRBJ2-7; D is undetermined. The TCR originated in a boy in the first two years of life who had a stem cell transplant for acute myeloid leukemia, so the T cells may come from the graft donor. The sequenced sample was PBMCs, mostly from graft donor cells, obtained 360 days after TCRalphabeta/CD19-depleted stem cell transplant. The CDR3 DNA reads TGTGCCATCAGTGCCCAGGCAACCTACGAGCAGTACTTC. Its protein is CAISAQATYEQYF.